Below are 11 T cell receptor beta chains sequenced from a single sample in a study of cytomegalovirus exposure and HLA in healthy donors. Clones were sequenced by immunoSEQ multiplex PCR, and TCRdb holds only the in-frame ones, with some missing. The sample has some 130,000 clones; about 94% are singletons. Sequenced: PBMCs. The receptor set was obtained from a man between 18 and 35 years old in good health and CMV-seropositive.

This sequence joins TRBV6-1 and TRBJ2-1, with 8 nucleotides matching TRBD1. This CDR3 has 15 amino acids. Per germline, CDR1 MNHNS and CDR2 SASEGT. V lost 4 bases, J lost 1 base, and 3 bases stayed unmatched. Here the CDR3 DNA reads TGTGCCAGCAGTGTTGACAGGGGTTCCTACAATGAGCAGTTCTTC. Translated, it gives CASSVDRGSYNEQFF.

This chain links TRBV7-8 with TRBJ1-5, with 7 bases lining up with TRBD1. After removal of 3 bases from V and 6 bases from J, the junction contained 5 bases not matched to a gene. The CDR3 consists of 14 residues. The germline V gene encodes CDR1 SGHVS and CDR2 FQNEAQ. CDR3 in amino acids: CASSFRDSGQPQHF. The CDR3 region has the DNA TGTGCCAGCAGCTTCCGGGACAGTGGTCAGCCCCAGCATTTT.

The rearrangement links TRBV6-1 to TRBJ2-3; 7 bases line up with TRBD1. The length of the CDR3 is 14 residues. V was pared by 7 bases and J by 2 bases, with 6 bases of the junction left unmatched. The germline V gene has CDR1 MNHNS and CDR2 SASEGT. The CDR3 coding sequence is TGTGCCAGCACCTCGGGACAGTCCACAGATACGCAGTATTTT. This codes for CASTSGQSTDTQYF.

The CDR3 sequence: CASSGRSGNEQFF. The DNA of the CDR3 is TGTGCCAGTAGCGGGAGATCTGGCAATGAGCAGTTCTTC. V gene TRBV7-2 combines with J gene TRBJ2-1, with 9 nucleotides matching TRBD2. From germline, CDR1 is SGHTA and CDR2 FQGNSA. The CDR3 loop spans 13 amino acids. V dropped 9 bases and J dropped 6; count of bases not matched to a gene: 6.

The chain uses TRBV11-1 and TRBJ2-1, with a tentative D call TRBD2 (6 bases). The CDR3 sequence is 15 residues long. Trimming left V 4 bases short and J 0 bases short, with 10 bases between. Germline assignment: CDR1 SGHAT and CDR2 FQDESV (reference sequence). The CDR3, as DNA: TGTGCCAGCAGCTCGGACGGGAGCTCCTACAATGAGCAGTTCTTC. Encoded protein: CASSSDGSSYNEQFF.

The sample holds a few counts of this clone. The DNA for the CDR3 is TGTGCCAGCAGCTTAGTTGGCCGAAATAACTATGGCTACACCTTC. This gives the protein CASSLVGRNNYGYTF. The chain couples TRBV7-9 to TRBJ1-2; D gene ambiguous. This CDR3 has 15 amino acids. The V gene's germline CDR1 is SEHNR and CDR2 FQNEAQ (reference sequence). The V end was cut by 1 base, the J end by 1 base, with 10 bases between.

The V call is TRBV27, the J call TRBJ1-2, with 7 bases matching TRBD1. This CDR3 spans 16 amino acids. The germline V gene encodes CDR1 MNHEY and CDR2 SMNVEV (reference sequence). The trim removed 3 bases at V and 2 bases at J, leaving 9 bases unmatched. The CDR3 reads CASSFGAGGLNYGYTF. Written as DNA, the CDR3 is TGTGCCAGCAGTTTTGGCGCAGGGGGACTGAACTATGGCTACACCTTC.

The chain employs TRBV27 and TRBJ2-2; D is undetermined. This CDR3 spans 13 amino acids. Germline values: CDR1 MNHEY, CDR2 SMNVEV (reference sequence). V shed 0 bases and J shed 4 bases, with 3 bases lying between them. The CDR3 coding sequence is TGTGCCAGCAGTTTATCTAGCACCGGGGAGCTGTTTTTT. Protein sequence: CASSLSSTGELFF.

The chain is built from TRBV5-1 and TRBJ1-2; 7 bases line up with TRBD1. This CDR3 region has 13 residues. The V segment lost 7 bases and the J segment 3 bases; nucleotides outside the gene matches: 6. Per germline, CDR1 SGHRS and CDR2 YFSETQ. The CDR3, as DNA: TGCGCCAGCGCTAGACAGGGAGACTATGGCTACACCTTC. The encoded protein is CASARQGDYGYTF.

The chain has TRBV10-3 and TRBJ2-3; TRBD2 matches at 16 bases. The CDR3 contains 16 residues. The V gene end was trimmed by 8 bases and the J gene end by 6 bases; junction bases not matched to a gene: 8. Per germline, CDR1 ENHRY and CDR2 SYGVKD. The CDR3, as DNA: TGTGCCATCCGGGACGGGACTAGCGGGAGGGCGGATACGCAGTATTTT. This codes for CAIRDGTSGRADTQYF.

The chain joins TRBV27 to TRBJ1-2, with unresolved D. Per the germline V gene, CDR1 is MNHEY and CDR2 is SMNVEV (reference sequence). Trimming cost V 4 bases and J 2 bases, with 11 bases left between them. The CDR3 spans 14 residues. CDR3 residues: CASSSLTGNYGYTF. In DNA, the CDR3 is TGTGCCAGCAGTTCGTTGACCGGGAACTATGGCTACACCTTC.